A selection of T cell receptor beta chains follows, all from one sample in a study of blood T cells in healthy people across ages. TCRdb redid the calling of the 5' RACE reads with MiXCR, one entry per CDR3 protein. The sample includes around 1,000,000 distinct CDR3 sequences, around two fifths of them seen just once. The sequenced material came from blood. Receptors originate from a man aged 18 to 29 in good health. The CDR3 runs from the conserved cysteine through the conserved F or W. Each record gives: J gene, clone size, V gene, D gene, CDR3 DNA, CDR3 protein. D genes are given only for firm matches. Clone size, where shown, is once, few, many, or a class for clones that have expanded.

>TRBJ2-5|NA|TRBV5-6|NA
TGTGCCAGCAGCTTTATGACAGACCAAGAGACCCAGTACTTC
CASSFMTDQETQYF
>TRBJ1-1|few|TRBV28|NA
TGTGCCAGCAGTCTAGCTTTTGAAGGGACTGAAGCTTTCTTT
CASSLAFEGTEAFF
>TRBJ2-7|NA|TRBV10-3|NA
TGTGCCATCAGCCCCAGGGTTTGGTGGGAGCAGTACTTC
CAISPRVWWEQYF
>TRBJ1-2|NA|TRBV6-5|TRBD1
TGTGCCAGCAGTTTGACAGGGGTTTTGTATGGCTACACCTTC
CASSLTGVLYGYTF
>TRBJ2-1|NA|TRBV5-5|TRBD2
TGTGCCAGCAGCTTGGCGCGGGACTATTACTCCTACAATGAGCAGTTCTTC
CASSLARDYYSYNEQFF
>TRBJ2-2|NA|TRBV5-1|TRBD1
TGCGCCAGCAAACCAGACAGGGCGTCCCACACCGGGGAGCTGTTTTTT
CASKPDRASHTGELFF
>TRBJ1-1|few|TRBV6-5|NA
TGTGCCAGCAGTTACGGGTCGCCCTGGCGATTCGGGAACACTGAAGCTTTCTTT
CASSYGSPWRFGNTEAFF
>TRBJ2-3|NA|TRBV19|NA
TGTGCCAGTAGTATAAACCTGGAAGAGGATACGCAGTATTTT
CASSINLEEDTQYF
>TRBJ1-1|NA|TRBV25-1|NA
TGTGCCAGCAGTGATCCCCGGACAGAAATGTACACTGAAGCTTTCTTT
CASSDPRTEMYTEAFF
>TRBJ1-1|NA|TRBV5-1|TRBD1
TGTGCCAGCAGCCCGGGGACAGGGGCCCTGAACACTGAAGCTTTCTTT
CASSPGTGALNTEAFF
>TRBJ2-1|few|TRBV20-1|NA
TGCAGTGCTAGAGATCCAGGACGCCTGGGGAATGAGCAGTTCTTC
CSARDPGRLGNEQFF
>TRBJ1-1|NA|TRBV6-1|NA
TGTGCCAGCAGAGTAAGCCGGGAGATCAGCACTGAAGCTTTCTTT
CASRVSREISTEAFF
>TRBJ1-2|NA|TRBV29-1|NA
TGCAGTGCAGGGGCGGACCGTAACTACACCTTC
CSAGADRNYTF
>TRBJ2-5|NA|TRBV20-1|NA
TGCAGTGCTAGATCCGACCGAGGTATTCGGGAGACCCAGTACTTC
CSARSDRGIRETQYF
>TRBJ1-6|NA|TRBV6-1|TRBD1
TGTGCCAGCAGTCGGGACAGATCTTGGAATTCACCCCTCCACTTT
CASSRDRSWNSPLHF
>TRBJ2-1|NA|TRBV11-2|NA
TGTGCCAGCAGACGTCTCCGGGACCCCAATGAGCGGTTCTTC
CASRRLRDPNERFF
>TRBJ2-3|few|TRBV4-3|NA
TGCGCCAGCAGCCAAGATCCCGGCAGAGTGAGCACAGATACGCAGTATTTT
CASSQDPGRVSTDTQYF
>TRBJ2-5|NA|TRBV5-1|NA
TGCGCCAGCAGCTCCGTACAGGGCAACCCCCAAGAGACCCAGTACTTC
CASSSVQGNPQETQYF
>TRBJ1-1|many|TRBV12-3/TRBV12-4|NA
TGTGCCAGCAGTCAACAGGGGAACACTGAAGCTTTCTTT
CASSQQGNTEAFF
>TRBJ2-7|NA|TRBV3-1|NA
TGTGCCAGCAGCCGAGACAGTGGATACGAGCAGTACTTC
CASSRDSGYEQYF
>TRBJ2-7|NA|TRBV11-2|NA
TGTGCCAGCAGCTTAGGGGGGGACCCCTCCTACGAGCAGTACTTC
CASSLGGDPSYEQYF
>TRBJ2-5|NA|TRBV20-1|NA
TGCAGGGCTAACCGGGGCCAAGAGACCCAGTACTTC
CRANRGQETQYF
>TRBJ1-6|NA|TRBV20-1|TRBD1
TGCAGTGCCATCGACAGGGGAAATTCACCCCTCCACTTT
CSAIDRGNSPLHF
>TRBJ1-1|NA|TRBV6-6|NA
TGTGCCAGCAGTTACTCGAATAAAGTAGGTGAAGCTTTCTTT
CASSYSNKVGEAFF
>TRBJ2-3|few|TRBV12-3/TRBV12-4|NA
TGTGCCAGCAGTTTAGCGCTCCCAGGGGTGGAGTATTTT
CASSLALPGVEYF
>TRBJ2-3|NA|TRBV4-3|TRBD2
TGCGCCAGCAGCCAGCTCCCGGGACTAGAGACAGATACGCAGTATTTT
CASSQLPGLETDTQYF
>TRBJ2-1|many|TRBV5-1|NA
TGCGCCAGCAGTCATGCCCCAACAAGCTCCTACAATGAGCAGTTCTTC
CASSHAPTSSYNEQFF
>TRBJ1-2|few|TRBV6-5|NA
TGTGCCAGCCGCATAACCCCGGCCTATGGCTACACCTTC
CASRITPAYGYTF
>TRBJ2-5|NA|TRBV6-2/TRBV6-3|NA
TGTGCCAGCAAATCCGGGGAGACCCAGTACTTC
CASKSGETQYF
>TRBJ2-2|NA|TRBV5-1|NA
TGCGCCAGCAGCGGATCAGCAGACGCGAACACCGGGGAGCTGTTTTTT
CASSGSADANTGELFF
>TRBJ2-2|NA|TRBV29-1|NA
TGCAGCGTTGAATTGGCAGGGAAGGTCAACACCGGGGAGCTGTTTTTT
CSVELAGKVNTGELFF
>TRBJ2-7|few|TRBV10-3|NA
TGTGCCATCAGTGACCTAGGGGGACCGAACTCCTACGAGCAGTACTTC
CAISDLGGPNSYEQYF
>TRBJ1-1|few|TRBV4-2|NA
TGTGCCAGCAGCCAAGGATTGGGGGGCGCGGGCACTGAAGCTTTCTTT
CASSQGLGGAGTEAFF
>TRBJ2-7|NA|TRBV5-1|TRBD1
TGCGCCAGCAGCTCCGGGACAGTCCAGTACTTC
CASSSGTVQYF
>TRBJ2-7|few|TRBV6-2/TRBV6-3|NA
TGTGCCAGCAGTTACGCTGGGCTCGGGGATGGCTACGAGCAGTACTTC
CASSYAGLGDGYEQYF
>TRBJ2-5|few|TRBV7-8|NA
TGTGCCAGCAGCTTATGGGAAAAGGTGGGAGAGACCCAGTACTTC
CASSLWEKVGETQYF
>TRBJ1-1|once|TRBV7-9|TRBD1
TGTGCCAGCAGTTCGGACAGGGCTATGAACACTGAAGCTTTCTTT
CASSSDRAMNTEAFF
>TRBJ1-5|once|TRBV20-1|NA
TGCAGTGCGAGACAGGCTAGCAATCAGCCCCAGCATTTT
CSARQASNQPQHF
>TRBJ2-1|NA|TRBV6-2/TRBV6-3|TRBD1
TGTGCCAGCAGTTACGATACTATTACAGGGGGAAAGAGCGATGAGCAGTTCTTC
CASSYDTITGGKSDEQFF
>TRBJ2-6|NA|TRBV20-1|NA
TGCAGTGCTAGAGTATTGGCAGGCGAGAGCTCTGGGGCCAACGTCCTGACTTTC
CSARVLAGESSGANVLTF
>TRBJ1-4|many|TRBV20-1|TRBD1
TGCAGTGCTAGACGCCAAAGACAGGGTGACGAAAAACTGTTTTTT
CSARRQRQGDEKLFF
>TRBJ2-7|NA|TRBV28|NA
TGTGCCAGTAGTGTAGGGATCCTTGCCGAGCAGTACTTC
CASSVGILAEQYF
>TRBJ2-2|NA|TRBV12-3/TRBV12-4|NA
TGTGCCAGCAGTTCCCGGGGCGGGGTAAACACCGGGGAGCTGTTTTTT
CASSSRGGVNTGELFF
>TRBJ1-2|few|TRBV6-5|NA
TGTGCCAGCAGTTACTCCAGGAATTCGTGGTATGGCTACACCTTC
CASSYSRNSWYGYTF
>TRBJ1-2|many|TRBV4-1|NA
TGTGCCAGCAGCCAAGACGGACGGAACTATGGCTACACCTTC
CASSQDGRNYGYTF
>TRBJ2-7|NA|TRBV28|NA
TGTGCCAGCAGTTCCAGGGGTTTGGGCTCCTACGAGCAGTACTTC
CASSSRGLGSYEQYF
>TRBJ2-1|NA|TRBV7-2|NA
TGTGCCGGTCAAAGGGGGAGCTCCTACAATGAGCAGTTCTTC
CAGQRGSSYNEQFF
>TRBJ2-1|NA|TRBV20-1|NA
TGCAGTGCCACCGGAATGGCTAGTAGGGGCGATGAGCAGTTCTTC
CSATGMASRGDEQFF
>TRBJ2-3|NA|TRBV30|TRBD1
TGTGCCTGGAGCTCGACAGGGGGCTACACAGATACGCAGTATTTT
CAWSSTGGYTDTQYF
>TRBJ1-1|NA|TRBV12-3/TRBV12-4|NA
TGTGCCACACAAACCGGGGACACTGAAGCTTTCTTT
CATQTGDTEAFF
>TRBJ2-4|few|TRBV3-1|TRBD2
TGTGCCAGCAGCCAAGGAACAGCGGGGGGGTTTGCGGACAAAAACATTCAGTACTTC
CASSQGTAGGFADKNIQYF